One sample yielded the 14 T cell receptor beta chains listed below, sequenced in a study of blood T cell repertoires in COVID-19. Sequencing used immunoSEQ multiplex PCR; TCRdb keeps in-frame clones, though not all of them. The table has roughly 250,000 clones, just under 85% seen once. Sequences were obtained from peripheral blood. These receptor sequences come from a woman aged 60-70 years with active or convalescent COVID-19.

This clone was counted between two and nine times. The V call is TRBV7-8, the J call TRBJ2-4, with TRBD1 matching over 7 bases. CDR3 length equals 17 residues. The V and J ends lost 5 bases and 1 base, in that order; junction bases with no gene match: 11. The germline CDR1 and CDR2 sequences are SGHVS and FQNEAQ. CDR3 amino acids: CASSAQTGLLAKNIQYF. CDR3 in DNA: TGTGCCAGCAGCGCCCAGACAGGGCTCCTGGCCAAAAACATTCAGTACTTC. Drawing the rest from reference TRBV7-8 and TRBJ2-4, the complete variable domain is GAGVSQSPRYKVAKRGQDVALRCDPISGHVSLFWYQQALGQGPEFLTYFQNEAQLDKSGLPSDRFFAERPEGSVSTLKIQRTQQEDSAVYLCASSAQTGLLAKNIQYFGAGTRLSVL.

The chain combines TRBV6-5 with TRBJ1-1; 9 bases are shared with TRBD1. The CDR3 totals 12 residues. V lost 6 bases and J lost 11; bases outside the gene matches: 7. Germline V CDR1 and CDR2: MNHEY, SVGAGI. CDR3 sequence (DNA): TGTGCCAGCAGGGACAGGGGTTTAGGGGCTTTCTTT. This encodes CASRDRGLGAFF.

The chain links TRBV28 to TRBJ1-1; no clear D gene. Germline CDR1 MDHEN, CDR2 SYDVKM. The V and J ends lost 5 bases and 7 bases respectively, with 11 bases between them. This CDR3 has 12 residues. As DNA, the CDR3 is TGTGCCAGCAGTACCGGGATTAATGAAGCTTTCTTT. This encodes CASSTGINEAFF.

This clone was picked up a small number of times. This chain links TRBV2 with TRBJ2-7, with 8 bases that match TRBD1. The V gene's germline CDR1 is SNHLY and CDR2 FYNNEI. This CDR3 region has 13 residues. V shed 10 bases, J shed 0 bases, and the junction held 5 bases outside the gene matches. The CDR3 DNA reads TGTGCCACCTTCACAGGGGGCTCCTACGAGCAGTACTTC. Protein: CATFTGGSYEQYF. Full variable domain (missing parts from reference TRBV2 and TRBJ2-7): EPEVTQTPSHQVTQMGQEVILRCVPISNHLYFYWYRQILGQKVEFLVSFYNNEISEKSEIFDDQFSVERPDGSNFTLKIRSTKLEDSAMYFCATFTGGSYEQYFGPGTRLTVT.

V gene TRBV5-3 combines with J gene TRBJ1-4; TRBD1 matches 10 bases. TRBV5-3 is an ORF for which the function is uncertain. The ends lost 4 bases at V and 8 bases at J; junction bases unmatched: 5. This CDR3 contains 14 residues. In DNA form, the CDR3 reads TGTGCCAGAAGCCGACAGGGGGCGTGGGAAAAACTGTTTTTT. Its protein is CARSRQGAWEKLFF.

The J gene is TRBJ1-2, the V gene TRBV19; 10 positions agree with TRBD1. The V gene's germline CDR1 is LNHDA and CDR2 SQIVND (reference sequence). V lost 4 bases and J lost 4; bases outside the gene matches: 3. The CDR3 length is 14 residues. Here the CDR3 DNA reads TGTGCCAGTAGTAGGACAGGGGGTCCCTATGGCTACACCTTC. Translating it yields CASSRTGGPYGYTF.

The rearrangement joins TRBV6-2 or TRBV6-3 to TRBJ1-5; 7 nucleotides match TRBD1. V trimming: 0 bases; J trimming: 8 bases; junction bases outside the gene matches: 7. Germline lookup yields CDR1 MNHEY and CDR2 SVGEGT. This CDR3 is built from 15 residues. The CDR3 reads CASSYSRQGLEPQHF. CDR3 coding DNA: TGTGCCAGCAGTTACTCTAGACAGGGTCTGGAGCCCCAGCATTTT.

The CDR3 loop reads CASSRTGGTPSPLHF. The CDR3 DNA sequence: TGCGCCAGCAGCCGGACAGGGGGTACCCCATCTCCCCTCCACTTT. V and J are TRBV5-1 and TRBJ1-6, with TRBD1 matching over 10 bases. The germline V gene encodes CDR1 SGHRS and CDR2 YFSETQ. The CDR3 is made up of 15 amino acids. V gave up 4 bases and J gave up 13 bases; unmatched junction bases: 11.

In this sample, this clone turned up a few times. The chain has TRBV19 and TRBJ1-1, with D hard to call. The CDR3 length is 16 residues. Between the trimmed V and J ends, which lost 3 bases and 1 base, there was a span of 15 bases. Germline-derived CDR1 and CDR2 are LNHDA and SQIVND (reference sequence). The CDR3 loop reads CASSMERARGNTEAFF. The DNA of the CDR3 is TGTGCCAGTAGTATGGAGCGGGCCCGTGGGAACACTGAAGCTTTCTTT. The entire variable domain, with the rest obtained from reference TRBV19 and TRBJ1-1, is as follows: DGGITQSPKYLFRKEGQNVTLSCEQNLNHDAMYWYRQDPGQGLRLIYYSQIVNDFQKGDIAEGYSVSREKKESFPLTVTSAQKNPTAFYLCASSMERARGNTEAFFGQGTRLTVV.

For this clone: In the same sample, other DNA sequences code for this CDR3. The chain is built from TRBV28 and TRBJ1-5; D is possibly TRBD1 (6 bases). This CDR3 has 14 residues. Trimming removed 2 bases at V and 3 bases at J, with 8 bases between. The germline gives CDR1 MDHEN, CDR2 SYDVKM. This CDR3 reads CASSLGQLNQPQHF. The CDR3 DNA reads TGTGCCAGCAGTTTAGGACAGCTCAATCAGCCCCAGCATTTT. Drawing the rest from reference TRBV28 and TRBJ1-5, the complete variable domain is DVKVTQSSRYLVKRTGEKVFLECVQDMDHENMFWYRQDPGLGLRLIYFSYDVKMKEKGDIPEGYSVSREKKERFSLILESASTNQTSMYLCASSLGQLNQPQHFGDGTRLSIL.

The CDR3 coding sequence is TGTGCCAGCAGCTCTATTAACCCCGCTGAAGCTTTCTTT. This encodes CASSSINPAEAFF. The chain has TRBV7-2 and TRBJ1-1; D call uncertain. Germline-derived CDR1 and CDR2 are SGHTA and FQGNSA. CDR3 size: 13 residues. V lost 4 bases and J lost 6, with 12 bases in between.

The chain uses TRBV19 and TRBJ2-3; the D is unclear. The CDR3 loop spans 15 amino acids. The V and J ends lost 0 bases and 5 bases respectively, with 12 bases between them. The germline gives CDR1 LNHDA, CDR2 SQIVND (reference sequence). The CDR3 nucleotides read TGTGCCAGTAGTATAGAGGCTCAGGAAGGAGATACGCAGTATTTT. Its protein product is CASSIEAQEGDTQYF.

The chain has TRBV13 and TRBJ2-7; TRBD1 is a possible D gene (7 bases). This CDR3 has 14 residues. CDR1 is PRHDT and CDR2 is FYEKMQ in the germline V gene (reference sequence). The V end was cut by 5 bases, the J end by 3 bases, with 14 bases between. The CDR3 nucleotides read TGTGCCAGCAGCGCGGGACAGCGTTTCTACGAGCAGTACGTC. As protein: CASSAGQRFYEQYV.

Here the CDR3 DNA reads TGTGCCAGCAGCCAAGGGACAGGCGCTCAAGAGACCCAGTACTTC. Protein sequence: CASSQGTGAQETQYF. V usage is TRBV6-6 and J usage is TRBJ2-5, with 8 positions matching TRBD1. Germline CDR1 reads MNHNY; CDR2 reads SVGAGI (reference sequence). The V segment lost 6 bases and the J segment 2 bases; nucleotides outside the gene matches: 8. This CDR3 has 15 residues.